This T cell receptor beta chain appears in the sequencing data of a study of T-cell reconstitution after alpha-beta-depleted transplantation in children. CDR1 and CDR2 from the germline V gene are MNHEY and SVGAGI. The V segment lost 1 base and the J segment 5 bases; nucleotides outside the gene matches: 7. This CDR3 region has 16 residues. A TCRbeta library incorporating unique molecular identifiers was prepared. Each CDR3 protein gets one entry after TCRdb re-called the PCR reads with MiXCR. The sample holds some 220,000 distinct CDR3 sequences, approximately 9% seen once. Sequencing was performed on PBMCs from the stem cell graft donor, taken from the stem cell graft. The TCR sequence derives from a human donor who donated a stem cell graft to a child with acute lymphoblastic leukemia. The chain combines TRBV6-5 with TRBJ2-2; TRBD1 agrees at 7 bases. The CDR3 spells CASSYLTGVRTGELFF. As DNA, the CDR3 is TGTGCCAGCAGTTACTTAACAGGGGTTCGGACCGGGGAGCTGTTTTTT.